This T cell receptor beta chain was obtained from a study of T cells in Graves' hyperthyroidism and ophthalmopathy. Study observations and caveats: Ophthalmopathy was predicted by the model a median of about six months ahead of onset.

About this clonotype: Its antigen remains unknown.

TCR beta CDR3 regions were amplified from RNA. Using the HTBI primer set, a first-round RT-PCR was run on the TCR CDR3. TCRdb reanalysed the multiplex PCR reads using MiXCR and keeps one entry per CDR3 protein. The sample records about 370,000 distinct CDR3 sequences, approximately 16% being singletons. This CDR3 has 14 amino acids. V was clipped by 4 bases and J by 7 bases; unmatched bases: 8. The germline V gene has CDR1 MNHEY and CDR2 SMNVEV (reference sequence). Based on clinical symptoms, serum thyroxine and TRAb, thyroid ultrasound and orbital computed tomography, diagnoses were reached. The PBMCs had their origin in 10 ml of fresh peripheral blood.

This receptor was taken from a woman aged 55 to 70 with Graves' ophthalmopathy. The chain carries TRBV27 and TRBJ2-5; 8 positions agree with TRBD1. The sample taken for sequencing was blood. The CDR3 protein is CASSSGQGVGTQYF. The CDR3 nucleotides are TGTGCCAGCAGTTCAGGACAGGGTGTAGGGACCCAGTACTTC.